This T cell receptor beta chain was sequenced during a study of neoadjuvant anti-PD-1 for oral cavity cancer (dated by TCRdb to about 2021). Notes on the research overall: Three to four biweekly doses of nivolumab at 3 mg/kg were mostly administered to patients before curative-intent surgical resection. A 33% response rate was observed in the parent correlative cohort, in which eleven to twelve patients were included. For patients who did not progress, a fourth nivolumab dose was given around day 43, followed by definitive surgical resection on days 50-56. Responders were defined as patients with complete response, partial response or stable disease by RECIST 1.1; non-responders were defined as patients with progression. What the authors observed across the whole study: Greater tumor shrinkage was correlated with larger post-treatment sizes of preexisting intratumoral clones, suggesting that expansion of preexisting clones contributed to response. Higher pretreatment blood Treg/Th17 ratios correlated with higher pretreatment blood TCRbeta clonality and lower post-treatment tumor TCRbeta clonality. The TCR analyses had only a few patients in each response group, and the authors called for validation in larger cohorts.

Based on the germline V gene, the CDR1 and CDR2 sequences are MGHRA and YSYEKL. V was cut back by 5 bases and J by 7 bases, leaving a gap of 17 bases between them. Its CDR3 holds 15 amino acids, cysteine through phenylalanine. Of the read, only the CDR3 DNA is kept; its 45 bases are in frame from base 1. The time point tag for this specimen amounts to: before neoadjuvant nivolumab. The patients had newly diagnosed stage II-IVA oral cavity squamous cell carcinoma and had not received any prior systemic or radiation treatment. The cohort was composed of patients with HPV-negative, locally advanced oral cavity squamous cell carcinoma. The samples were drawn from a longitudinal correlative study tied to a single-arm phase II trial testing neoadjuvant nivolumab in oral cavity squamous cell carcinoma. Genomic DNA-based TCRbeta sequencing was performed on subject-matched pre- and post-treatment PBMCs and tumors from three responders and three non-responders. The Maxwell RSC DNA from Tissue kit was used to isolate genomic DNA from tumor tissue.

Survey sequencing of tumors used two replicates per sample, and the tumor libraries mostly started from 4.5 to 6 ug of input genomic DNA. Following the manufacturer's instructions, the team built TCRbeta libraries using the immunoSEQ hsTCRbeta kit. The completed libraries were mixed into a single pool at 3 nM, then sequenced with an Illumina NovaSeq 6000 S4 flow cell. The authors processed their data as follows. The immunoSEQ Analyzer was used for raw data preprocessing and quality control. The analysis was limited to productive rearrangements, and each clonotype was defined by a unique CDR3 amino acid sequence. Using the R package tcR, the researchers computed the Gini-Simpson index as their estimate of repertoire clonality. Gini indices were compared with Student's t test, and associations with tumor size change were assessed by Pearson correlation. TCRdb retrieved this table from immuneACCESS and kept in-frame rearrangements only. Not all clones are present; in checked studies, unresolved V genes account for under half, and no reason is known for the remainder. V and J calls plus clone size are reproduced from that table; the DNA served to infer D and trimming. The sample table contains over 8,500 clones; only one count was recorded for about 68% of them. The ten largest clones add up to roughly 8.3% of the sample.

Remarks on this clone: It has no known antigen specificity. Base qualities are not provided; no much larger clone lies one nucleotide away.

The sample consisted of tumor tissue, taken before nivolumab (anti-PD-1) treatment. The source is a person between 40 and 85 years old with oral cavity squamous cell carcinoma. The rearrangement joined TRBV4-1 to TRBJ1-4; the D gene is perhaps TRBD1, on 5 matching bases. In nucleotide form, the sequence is TGCGCCAGCAGCGTAACCGGGACGTCTGGTGAAAAACTGTTTTTT. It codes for CASSVTGTSGEKLFF.